This T cell receptor (beta chain) was retrieved from a study of early T cells in non-severe SARS-CoV-2 infection. In the study overall: Sequencing was performed on bulk RNA from unsorted whole blood, leaving chains unpaired. Broader study findings: VDJdb-based annotation leaned toward anti-spike CD8 responses and missed private and CD4 specificities.

This clonotype occurred many times. Its cognate antigen is unknown. This CDR3 spans 17 amino acids. Germline loops: CDR1 SEHNR, CDR2 FQNEAQ (reference sequence). Germline trimming cut 4 bases from V and 0 bases from J; bases unmatched to any gene: 11. Individual cDNA molecules each received unique molecular identifiers attached to them. MiXCR, run by TCRdb on the 5' RACE reads, gives a single entry per CDR3 protein. The sample lists tens of thousands of distinct CDR3 sequences; 4.6% were seen once. The chain is built from TRBV7-9 and TRBJ2-7, with 8 bases aligning to TRBD1. This TCR came from an adult who was a healthcare worker with PCR-confirmed SARS-CoV-2 infection or an uninfected control (not recorded which). The sequenced sample consisted of whole blood. The CDR3 DNA sequence: TGTGCCAGCAGCTCCCCCGTTACAGGGGGGAGCTCCTACGAGCAGTACTTC. It translates to CASSSPVTGGSSYEQYF. The full variable domain, rest sourced from reference TRBV7-9 and TRBJ2-7, is DTGVSQNPRHKITKRGQNVTFRCDPISEHNRLYWYRQTLGQGPEFLTYFQNEAQLEKSRLLSDRFSAERPKGSFSTLEIQRTEQGDSAMYLCASSSPVTGGSSYEQYFGPGTRLTVT.